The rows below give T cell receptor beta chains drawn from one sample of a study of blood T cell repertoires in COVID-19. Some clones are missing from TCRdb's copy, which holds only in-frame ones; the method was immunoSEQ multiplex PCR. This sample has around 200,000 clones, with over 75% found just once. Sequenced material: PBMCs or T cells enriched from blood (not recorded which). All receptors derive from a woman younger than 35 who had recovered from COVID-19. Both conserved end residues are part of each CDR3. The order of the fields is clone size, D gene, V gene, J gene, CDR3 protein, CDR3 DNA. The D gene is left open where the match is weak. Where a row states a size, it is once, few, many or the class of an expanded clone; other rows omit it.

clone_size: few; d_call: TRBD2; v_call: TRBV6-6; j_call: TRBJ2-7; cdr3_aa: CASRTSGSNEQYF; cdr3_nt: TGTGCCAGCAGGACTAGCGGGTCAAACGAGCAGTACTTC
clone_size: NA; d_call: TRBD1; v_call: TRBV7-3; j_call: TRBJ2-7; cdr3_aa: CASSLAGTAHEQYF; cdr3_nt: TGTGCCAGCAGCTTGGCTGGGACAGCTCACGAGCAGTACTTC
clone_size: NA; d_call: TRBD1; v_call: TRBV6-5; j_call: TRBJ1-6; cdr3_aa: CASSYSRTGHSPLHF; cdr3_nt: TGTGCCAGCAGTTACTCGAGGACAGGGCATTCACCCCTCCACTTT
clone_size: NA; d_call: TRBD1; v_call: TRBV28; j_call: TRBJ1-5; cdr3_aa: CASSLPTGSSNQPQHF; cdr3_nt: TGTGCCAGCAGTTTACCGACAGGGTCTAGCAATCAGCCCCAGCATTTT
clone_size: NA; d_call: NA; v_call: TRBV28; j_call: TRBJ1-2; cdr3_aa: CASSPGKANYGYTF; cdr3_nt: TGTGCCAGCAGTCCAGGGAAAGCTAACTATGGCTACACCTTC
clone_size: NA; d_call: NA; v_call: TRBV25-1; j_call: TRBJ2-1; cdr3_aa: CASSAGRSIGNEQFF; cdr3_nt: TGTGCCAGCAGCGCAGGGCGTAGTATAGGCAATGAGCAGTTCTTC
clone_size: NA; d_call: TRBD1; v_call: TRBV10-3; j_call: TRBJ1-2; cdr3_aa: CAIRGDRSVYGYTF; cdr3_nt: TGTGCCATCAGAGGGGACAGGTCCGTCTATGGCTACACCTTC
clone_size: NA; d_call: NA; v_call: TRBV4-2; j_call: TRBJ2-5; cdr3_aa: CASSRARLDLQYF; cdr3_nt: TGTGCCAGCAGCCGGGCCCGACTAGATCTTCAGTACTTC
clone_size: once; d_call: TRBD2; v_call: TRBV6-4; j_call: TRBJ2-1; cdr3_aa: CASSDLAESSYNEQFF; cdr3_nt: TGTGCCAGCAGTGACCTAGCGGAAAGCTCCTACAATGAGCAGTTCTTC
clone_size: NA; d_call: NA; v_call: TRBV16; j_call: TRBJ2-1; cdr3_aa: CASSQFDTEQFF; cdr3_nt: TGTGCCAGCAGCCAATTCGACACTGAGCAGTTCTTC
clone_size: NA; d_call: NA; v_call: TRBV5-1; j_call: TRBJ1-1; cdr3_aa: CASSLAGGVMNTEAFF; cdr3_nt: TGCGCCAGCAGCTTGGCTGGGGGCGTGATGAACACTGAAGCTTTCTTT
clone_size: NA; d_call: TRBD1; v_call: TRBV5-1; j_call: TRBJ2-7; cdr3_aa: CASSMEGQAYEQYF; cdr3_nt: TGCGCCAGCAGCATGGAGGGACAGGCCTACGAGCAGTACTTC
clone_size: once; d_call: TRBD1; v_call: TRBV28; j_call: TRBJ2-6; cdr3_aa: CASSPADRAGANVLTF; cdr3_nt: TGTGCCAGCAGTCCGGCTGACAGGGCTGGGGCCAACGTCCTGACTTTC
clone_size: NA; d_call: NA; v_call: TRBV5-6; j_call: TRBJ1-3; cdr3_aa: CASSRLVSGNTIYF; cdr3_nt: TGTGCCAGCAGCCGGTTAGTCTCTGGAAACACCATATATTTT
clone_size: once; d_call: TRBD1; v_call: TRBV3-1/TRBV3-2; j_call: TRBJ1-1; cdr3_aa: CASSQVMGQGRGLVMNTEAFF; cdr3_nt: TGTGCCAGCAGCCAAGTTATGGGACAGGGGAGAGGGCTGGTCATGAACACTGAAGCTTTCTTT
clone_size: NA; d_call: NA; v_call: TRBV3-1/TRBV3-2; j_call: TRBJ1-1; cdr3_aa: CASKTGNTEAFF; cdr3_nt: TGTGCCAGCAAAACAGGAAACACTGAAGCTTTCTTT
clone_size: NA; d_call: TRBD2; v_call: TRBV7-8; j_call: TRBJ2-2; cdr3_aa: CASSRTSGSKGGELFF; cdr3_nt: TGTGCCAGCAGCCGGACTAGCGGGAGTAAGGGCGGGGAGCTGTTTTTT
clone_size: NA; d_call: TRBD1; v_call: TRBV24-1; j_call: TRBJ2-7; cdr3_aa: CATNDPGDSRYEQYF; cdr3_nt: TGTGCCACCAATGACCCCGGGGACAGCCGCTACGAGCAGTACTTC
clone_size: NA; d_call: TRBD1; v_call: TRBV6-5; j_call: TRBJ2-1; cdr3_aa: CASLGTGGNEQFF; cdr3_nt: TGTGCCAGCCTCGGGACAGGGGGCAATGAGCAGTTCTTC
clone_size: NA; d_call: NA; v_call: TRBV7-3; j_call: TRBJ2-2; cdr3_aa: CASTLRGNTGELFF; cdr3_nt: TGTGCCAGCACCCTAAGGGGGAACACCGGGGAGCTGTTTTTT
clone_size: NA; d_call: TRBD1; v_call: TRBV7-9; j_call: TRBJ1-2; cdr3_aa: CASSPEPGQRSYGYTF; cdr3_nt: TGTGCCAGCAGCCCAGAACCGGGACAGAGAAGCTATGGCTACACCTTC
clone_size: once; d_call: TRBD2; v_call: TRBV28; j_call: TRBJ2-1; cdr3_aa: CASNSGGSYNEQFF; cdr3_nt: TGTGCCAGCAATTCGGGAGGATCCTACAATGAGCAGTTCTTC
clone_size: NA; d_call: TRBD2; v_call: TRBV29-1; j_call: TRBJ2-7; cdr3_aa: CSVFREGYEQYF; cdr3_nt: TGCAGCGTTTTCCGGGAGGGTTACGAGCAGTACTTC
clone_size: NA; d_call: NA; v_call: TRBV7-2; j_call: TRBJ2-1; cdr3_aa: CASSIQLGVEQFF; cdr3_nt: TGTGCCAGCAGCATCCAACTGGGCGTTGAGCAGTTCTTC
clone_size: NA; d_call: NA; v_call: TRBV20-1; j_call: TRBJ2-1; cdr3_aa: CSASPPRADLYNEQFF; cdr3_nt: TGCAGTGCTAGTCCCCCGAGGGCCGACTTATACAATGAGCAGTTCTTC
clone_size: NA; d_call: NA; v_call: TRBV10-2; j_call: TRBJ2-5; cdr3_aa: CASSGDTIQETQYF; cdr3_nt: TGCGCCAGCAGTGGGGACACTATCCAAGAGACCCAGTACTTC
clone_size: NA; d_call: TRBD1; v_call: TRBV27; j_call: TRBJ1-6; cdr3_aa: CASSSGQGGSPLHF; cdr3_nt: TGTGCCAGCAGTTCGGGACAGGGAGGTTCACCCCTCCACTTT
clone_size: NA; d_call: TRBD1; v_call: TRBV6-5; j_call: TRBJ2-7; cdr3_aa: CASSLGTGGYEQYF; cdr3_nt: TGTGCCAGCAGCCTGGGGACAGGGGGCTACGAGCAGTACTTC
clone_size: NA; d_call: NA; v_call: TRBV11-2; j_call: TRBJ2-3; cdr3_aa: CASRGPGTDTQYF; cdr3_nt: TGTGCCAGCCGAGGGCCGGGCACAGATACGCAGTATTTT
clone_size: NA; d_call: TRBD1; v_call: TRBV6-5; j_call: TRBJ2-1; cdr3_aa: CASSLLYRGSNEQFF; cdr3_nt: TGTGCCAGCAGTTTATTATACAGGGGGAGCAATGAGCAGTTCTTC
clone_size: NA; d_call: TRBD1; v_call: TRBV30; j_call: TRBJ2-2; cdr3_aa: CAWSGDSAGELFF; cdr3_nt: TGTGCCTGGAGTGGGGACAGTGCCGGGGAGCTGTTTTTT
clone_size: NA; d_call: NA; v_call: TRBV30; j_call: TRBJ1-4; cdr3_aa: CAWTAREGKLFF; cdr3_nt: TGTGCCTGGACCGCCCGGGAGGGAAAACTGTTTTTT
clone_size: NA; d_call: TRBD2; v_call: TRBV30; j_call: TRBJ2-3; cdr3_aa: CAWSVLASGRTDTQYF; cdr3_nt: TGTGCCTGGAGTGTACTGGCTAGCGGACGCACAGATACGCAGTATTTT
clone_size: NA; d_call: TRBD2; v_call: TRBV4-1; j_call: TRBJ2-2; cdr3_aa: CASRQGLAALNTGELFF; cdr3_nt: TGCGCCAGCAGGCAGGGACTAGCGGCCCTGAACACCGGGGAGCTGTTTTTT
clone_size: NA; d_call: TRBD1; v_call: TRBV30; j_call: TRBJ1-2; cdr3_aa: CAWTTGVYGYTF; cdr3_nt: TGTGCCTGGACCACAGGGGTCTATGGCTACACCTTC
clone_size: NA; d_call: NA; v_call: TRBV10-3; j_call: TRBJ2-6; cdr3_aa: CAINSGAPGANVLTF; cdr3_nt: TGTGCCATCAACTCCGGTGCCCCTGGGGCCAACGTCCTGACTTTC
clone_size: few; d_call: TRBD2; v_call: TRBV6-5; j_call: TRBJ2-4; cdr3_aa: CASKGLAGDSDIQYF; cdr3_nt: TGTGCCAGCAAGGGACTAGCGGGAGATTCGGACATTCAGTACTTC
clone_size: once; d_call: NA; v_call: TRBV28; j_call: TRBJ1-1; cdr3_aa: CASSLGLNTEAFF; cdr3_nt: TGTGCCAGCAGTTTGGGGCTGAACACTGAAGCTTTCTTT
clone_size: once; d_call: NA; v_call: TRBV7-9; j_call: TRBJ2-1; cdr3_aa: CASSLPTQLNEQFF; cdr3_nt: TGTGCCAGCAGCTTGCCTACGCAACTTAATGAGCAGTTCTTC
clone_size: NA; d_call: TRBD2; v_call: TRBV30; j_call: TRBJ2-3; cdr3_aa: CAWSSLRTSGVGDTQYF; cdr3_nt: TGTGCCTGGAGTTCTCTTCGGACTAGCGGGGTAGGAGATACGCAGTATTTT
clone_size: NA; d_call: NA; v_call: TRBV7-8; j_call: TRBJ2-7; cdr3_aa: CASSLAVDYEQYF; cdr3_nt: TGTGCCAGCAGCTTAGCCGTAGACTACGAGCAGTACTTC
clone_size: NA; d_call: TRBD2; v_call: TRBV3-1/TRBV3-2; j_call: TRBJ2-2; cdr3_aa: CASSVGLANTGELFF; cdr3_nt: TGTGCCAGCAGCGTGGGACTAGCGAACACCGGGGAGCTGTTTTTT
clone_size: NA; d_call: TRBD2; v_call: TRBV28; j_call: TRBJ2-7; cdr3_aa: CASSDSGRVYEQYF; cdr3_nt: TGTGCCAGCAGTGATAGCGGGAGGGTCTACGAGCAGTACTTC
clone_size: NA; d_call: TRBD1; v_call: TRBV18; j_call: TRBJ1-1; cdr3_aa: CASSPDRGRLNTEAFF; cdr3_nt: TGTGCCAGCTCTCCAGACAGGGGGCGATTGAACACTGAAGCTTTCTTT
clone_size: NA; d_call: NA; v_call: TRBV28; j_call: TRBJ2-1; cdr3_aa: CASSPTLTSYNEQFF; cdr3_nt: TGTGCCAGCAGCCCTACTCTGACTAGTTACAATGAGCAGTTCTTC
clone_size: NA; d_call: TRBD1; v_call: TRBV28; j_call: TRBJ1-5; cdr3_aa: CASSNDRVLQPQHF; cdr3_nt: TGTGCCAGCAGCAACGACAGGGTGTTACAGCCCCAGCATTTT
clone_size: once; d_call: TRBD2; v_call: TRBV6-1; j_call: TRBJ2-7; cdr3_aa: CASSESGRGGKQYF; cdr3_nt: TGTGCCAGCAGTGAGTCGGGCCGGGGGGGAAAGCAGTACTTC
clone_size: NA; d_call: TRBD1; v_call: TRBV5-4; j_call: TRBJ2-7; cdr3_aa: CASSLRQGVGEQYF; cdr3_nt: TGTGCCAGCAGCCTGAGACAGGGGGTGGGGGAGCAGTACTTC
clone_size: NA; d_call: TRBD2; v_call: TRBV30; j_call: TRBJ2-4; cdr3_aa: CAWSVGQGGRKNIQYF; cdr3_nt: TGTGCCTGGAGTGTAGGCCAGGGAGGGAGAAAAAACATTCAGTACTTC
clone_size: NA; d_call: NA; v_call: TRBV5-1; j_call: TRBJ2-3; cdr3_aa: CASAAETSTDTQYF; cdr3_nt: TGCGCCAGCGCCGCGGAGACTAGCACAGATACGCAGTATTTT
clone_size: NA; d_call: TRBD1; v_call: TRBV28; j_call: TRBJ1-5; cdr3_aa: CASRRGQGLGQPQHF; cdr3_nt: TGTGCCAGCAGACGCGGACAGGGGTTAGGGCAGCCCCAGCATTTT
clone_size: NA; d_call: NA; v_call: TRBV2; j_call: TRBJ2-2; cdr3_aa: CASGRGALTGELFF; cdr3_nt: TGTGCCAGCGGCCGGGGGGCGCTCACCGGGGAGCTGTTTTTT